The rows below give T cell receptor beta chains drawn from one sample of a study of T cell repertoires in cytomegalovirus infection. Each CDR3 protein is one row after TCRdb ran MiXCR on the reads. The table shows 700,000 to 900,000 distinct CDR3 sequences, with just under 30% occurring only once. Antigen specificity for these receptors is unknown. This sample comprised cultured CD8+ T cells from PBMCs, obtained from culture after CMV antigen stimulation. The source is a human donor in good health (CMV status not recorded). Some clones in this sample may be carry-over from other donors' samples. CDR3s include the opening cysteine and the closing phenylalanine or tryptophan. The D gene is left open where the match is weak. The size of a clone is reported for some rows only, either as once, few or many, or as a class for expanded clones.

V: TRBV12-3/TRBV12-4
D: .
size: .
J: TRBJ2-3
CDR3: CASSDPGTSTDTQYF
DNA: TGTGCCAGCAGTGACCCCGGGACTAGCACAGATACGCAGTATTTT

V: TRBV18
D: TRBD2
size: few
J: TRBJ2-3
CDR3: CASSPPGLALTDTQYF
DNA: TGTGCCAGCTCACCCCCGGGACTAGCGCTCACAGATACGCAGTATTTT

V: TRBV12-3/TRBV12-4
D: .
size: few
J: TRBJ2-3
CDR3: CASSLPRTQTITDTQYF
DNA: TGTGCCAGCAGTCTCCCCCGGACACAAACGATCACAGATACGCAGTATTTT

V: TRBV5-4
D: TRBD1
size: .
J: TRBJ1-2
CDR3: CASSTMTGYTF
DNA: TGTGCCAGCAGCACCATGACAGGGTACACCTTC

V: TRBV5-8
D: .
size: .
J: TRBJ2-7
CDR3: CASNRDFYEQYF
DNA: TGTGCCAGCAACAGGGATTTCTACGAGCAGTACTTC

V: TRBV10-3
D: TRBD2
size: .
J: TRBJ2-3
CDR3: CAIHPGLAENTDTQYF
DNA: TGTGCCATCCATCCGGGACTAGCTGAAAACACAGATACGCAGTATTTT

V: TRBV5-6
D: .
size: .
J: TRBJ2-7
CDR3: CASSLVDGWGNEQYF
DNA: TGTGCCAGCAGCTTGGTGGACGGATGGGGGAACGAGCAGTACTTC

V: TRBV12-3/TRBV12-4
D: .
size: few
J: TRBJ2-2
CDR3: CASSFDNTGELFF
DNA: TGTGCCAGCAGTTTCGACAACACCGGGGAGCTGTTTTTT

V: TRBV27
D: .
size: .
J: TRBJ1-6
CDR3: CASSPTADNSPLHF
DNA: TGTGCCAGCAGCCCGACAGCAGATAATTCACCCCTCCACTTT

V: TRBV7-8
D: .
size: few
J: TRBJ1-1
CDR3: CASSLTPERAFF
DNA: TGTGCCAGCAGCTTGACCCCTGAAAGAGCTTTCTTT

V: TRBV27
D: .
size: .
J: TRBJ2-1
CDR3: CASSKGGPNEQFF
DNA: TGTGCCAGCAGTAAAGGGGGGCCGAATGAGCAGTTCTTC

V: TRBV7-8
D: .
size: .
J: TRBJ1-1
CDR3: CASSSRWAGTEAFF
DNA: TGTGCCAGCAGCTCCAGGTGGGCCGGCACTGAAGCTTTCTTT

V: TRBV19
D: .
size: .
J: TRBJ2-1
CDR3: CASRLISGGLDNEQFF
DNA: TGTGCCAGTAGATTAATTAGCGGAGGGCTCGACAATGAGCAGTTCTTC

V: TRBV3-1
D: .
size: few
J: TRBJ2-7
CDR3: CASSQSGFGSYEQYF
DNA: TGTGCCAGCAGCCAATCGGGATTCGGGAGCTACGAGCAGTACTTC

V: TRBV27
D: TRBD1
size: few
J: TRBJ1-5
CDR3: CASRWTGPGQPQHF
DNA: TGTGCCAGCAGGTGGACAGGGCCAGGCCAGCCCCAGCATTTT

V: TRBV4-2
D: .
size: few
J: TRBJ2-1
CDR3: CASSQNTGTFLYNEQFF
DNA: TGTGCCAGCAGCCAAAACACCGGGACTTTTCTCTACAATGAGCAGTTCTTC

V: TRBV7-9
D: TRBD2
size: many
J: TRBJ2-1
CDR3: CASNSGGSPYNEQFF
DNA: TGTGCCAGCAATTCCGGGGGGTCCCCCTACAATGAGCAGTTCTTC

V: TRBV9
D: .
size: .
J: TRBJ1-1
CDR3: CASEGSELNTEAFF
DNA: TGTGCCAGCGAAGGATCCGAGTTGAACACTGAAGCTTTCTTT

V: TRBV3-1
D: .
size: .
J: TRBJ1-2
CDR3: CASSPGQPWANYGYTF
DNA: TGTGCCAGCAGCCCAGGACAGCCGTGGGCTAACTATGGCTACACCTTC

V: TRBV10-3
D: .
size: .
J: TRBJ2-7
CDR3: CAISGGSAVPTYEQYF
DNA: TGTGCCATCAGTGGGGGGTCAGCGGTTCCCACCTACGAGCAGTACTTC

V: TRBV7-2
D: .
size: few
J: TRBJ1-1
CDR3: CASSSAEFEAFF
DNA: TGTGCCAGCAGCTCAGCGGAGTTTGAAGCTTTCTTT

V: TRBV12-5
D: TRBD2
size: few
J: TRBJ2-5
CDR3: CASGLVPRSGAPEETQYF
DNA: TGTGCTAGTGGTTTGGTACCCCGAAGCGGGGCCCCCGAAGAGACCCAGTACTTC

V: TRBV11-1
D: .
size: .
J: TRBJ1-1
CDR3: CASSLASYVPGFTEAFF
DNA: TGTGCCAGCAGCTTAGCGTCGTACGTTCCGGGGTTTACTGAAGCTTTCTTT

V: TRBV7-9
D: .
size: .
J: TRBJ1-2
CDR3: CASSPRDFAYGYTF
DNA: TGTGCCAGCAGCCCCCGGGACTTCGCCTATGGCTACACCTTC

V: TRBV24-1
D: TRBD1
size: .
J: TRBJ2-3
CDR3: CATSDKIGGGQDTQYF
DNA: TGTGCCACCAGTGATAAAATAGGGGGCGGGCAAGATACGCAGTATTTT

V: TRBV24-1
D: TRBD1
size: .
J: TRBJ2-1
CDR3: CATSGGTDGEQFF
DNA: TGTGCCACCAGTGGGGGGACAGACGGAGAGCAGTTCTTC

V: TRBV20-1
D: .
size: .
J: TRBJ2-1
CDR3: CSARAQGGYEQFF
DNA: TGCAGTGCTAGAGCGCAGGGGGGATATGAGCAGTTCTTC

V: TRBV29-1
D: TRBD1
size: .
J: TRBJ2-1
CDR3: CSVNTGGEGVEQFF
DNA: TGCAGCGTAAATACAGGGGGAGAAGGGGTTGAGCAGTTCTTC

V: TRBV27
D: .
size: .
J: TRBJ2-3
CDR3: CASSSRGWSDTQYF
DNA: TGTGCCAGCAGTTCTCGGGGATGGTCAGATACGCAGTATTTT

V: TRBV7-2
D: .
size: many
J: TRBJ1-5
CDR3: CASSLAGRGNQPQHF
DNA: TGTGCCAGCAGCTTAGCGGGGAGGGGCAATCAGCCCCAGCATTTT

V: TRBV6-5
D: .
size: few
J: TRBJ1-2
CDR3: CASSYGQDSGAANYGYTF
DNA: TGTGCCAGCAGTTACGGCCAGGACTCGGGTGCAGCCAACTATGGCTACACCTTC

V: TRBV12-3/TRBV12-4
D: .
size: .
J: TRBJ1-2
CDR3: CASSWRGTHGYTF
DNA: TGTGCCAGCAGTTGGAGAGGGACTCATGGCTACACCTTC

V: TRBV19
D: TRBD1
size: .
J: TRBJ2-7
CDR3: CASSVGQGGTYEQYF
DNA: TGTGCCAGTAGTGTCGGACAGGGGGGCACCTACGAGCAGTACTTC

V: TRBV28
D: .
size: few
J: TRBJ2-4
CDR3: CASSSRWEGALAKNIQYF
DNA: TGTGCCAGCAGCTCCAGGTGGGAGGGGGCCCTAGCCAAAAACATTCAGTACTTC

V: TRBV9
D: .
size: few
J: TRBJ2-1
CDR3: CASSPYPGADNEQFF
DNA: TGTGCCAGCAGCCCATACCCCGGGGCCGACAATGAGCAGTTCTTC

V: TRBV9
D: TRBD2
size: once
J: TRBJ2-3
CDR3: CASSVVSSGADTQYF
DNA: TGTGCCAGCAGCGTAGTTTCTAGCGGCGCAGATACGCAGTATTTT

V: TRBV5-1
D: .
size: once
J: TRBJ1-2
CDR3: CASSFGTHKGYTF
DNA: TGCGCCAGCAGCTTCGGGACTCATAAGGGCTACACCTTC

V: TRBV27
D: TRBD2
size: few
J: TRBJ2-7
CDR3: CASSFILAGSHEQYF
DNA: TGTGCCAGCAGTTTTATACTAGCGGGGTCCCACGAGCAGTACTTC

V: TRBV19
D: .
size: .
J: TRBJ1-5
CDR3: CASSINVLLSNQPQHF
DNA: TGTGCCAGTAGTATAAATGTCCTTCTTAGCAATCAGCCCCAGCATTTT

V: TRBV7-8
D: TRBD1
size: .
J: TRBJ1-4
CDR3: CASSHGQGLNEKLFF
DNA: TGTGCCAGCAGCCATGGACAGGGGCTTAATGAAAAACTGTTTTTT

V: TRBV12-3/TRBV12-4
D: TRBD2
size: few
J: TRBJ2-1
CDR3: CASSPTSGGAFNEQFF
DNA: TGTGCCAGCAGTCCTACTAGCGGGGGGGCCTTTAATGAGCAGTTCTTC

V: TRBV19
D: .
size: .
J: TRBJ1-2
CDR3: CASASTVSSWTF
DNA: TGTGCCAGTGCTTCGACCGTTTCGTCCTGGACCTTC

V: TRBV20-1
D: .
size: .
J: TRBJ2-7
CDR3: CSARDGHAYEQYF
DNA: TGCAGTGCTAGAGATGGGCACGCCTACGAGCAGTACTTC

V: TRBV4-2
D: TRBD1
size: few
J: TRBJ1-2
CDR3: CASSQGTTGYYGYTF
DNA: TGTGCCAGCAGCCAAGGAACGACAGGGTACTATGGCTACACCTTC

V: TRBV4-2
D: .
size: .
J: TRBJ2-3
CDR3: CASSQERDGWQYF
DNA: TGTGCCAGCAGCCAAGAAAGGGACGGTTGGCAGTATTTT

V: TRBV7-2
D: TRBD1
size: many
J: TRBJ1-6
CDR3: CASSLRQGGRRDSPLHF
DNA: TGTGCCAGCAGCTTAAGACAGGGGGGGCGTAGGGATTCACCCCTCCACTTT

V: TRBV7-6
D: .
size: .
J: TRBJ1-2
CDR3: CASSAGSTAYGYTF
DNA: TGTGCCAGCAGCGCAGGATCCACGGCCTATGGCTACACCTTC

V: TRBV7-6
D: .
size: many
J: TRBJ1-1
CDR3: CASSPENMNTEAFF
DNA: TGTGCCAGCAGCCCAGAAAATATGAACACTGAAGCTTTCTTT

V: TRBV5-4
D: .
size: .
J: TRBJ2-1
CDR3: CALGQGVNEQFF
DNA: TGTGCCCTGGGCCAAGGGGTCAATGAGCAGTTCTTC

V: TRBV27
D: .
size: many
J: TRBJ1-2
CDR3: CASSPEGGWHGYTF
DNA: TGTGCCAGCAGTCCCGAAGGGGGTTGGCATGGCTACACCTTC

V: TRBV23-1
D: TRBD1
size: .
J: TRBJ1-5
CDR3: CASSQDRVVNQPQHF
DNA: TGCGCCAGCAGTCAGGACAGGGTGGTCAATCAGCCCCAGCATTTT

V: TRBV7-8
D: TRBD2
size: many
J: TRBJ2-5
CDR3: CASSLRAGGLPETQYF
DNA: TGTGCCAGCAGCTTAAGGGCGGGGGGCCTCCCAGAGACCCAGTACTTC

V: TRBV7-6
D: .
size: many
J: TRBJ2-7
CDR3: CASSPPDSYEQYF
DNA: TGTGCCAGCAGCCCCCCTGACAGCTACGAGCAGTACTTC

V: TRBV7-6
D: .
size: .
J: TRBJ1-5
CDR3: CASSLGMRGDGQPQHF
DNA: TGTGCCAGCAGCTTAGGGATGAGGGGGGACGGTCAGCCCCAGCATTTT

V: TRBV6-1
D: .
size: .
J: TRBJ1-5
CDR3: CASSEWQYSNQPQHF
DNA: TGTGCCAGCAGTGAGTGGCAGTATAGCAATCAGCCCCAGCATTTT

V: TRBV7-2
D: .
size: many
J: TRBJ1-1
CDR3: CASSKNSHRGNTEAFF
DNA: TGTGCCAGCAGCAAAAACAGCCACCGAGGGAACACTGAAGCTTTCTTT

V: TRBV12-3/TRBV12-4
D: .
size: many
J: TRBJ1-1
CDR3: CATSWGTTYTEAFF
DNA: TGTGCCACTAGCTGGGGGACAACTTACACTGAAGCTTTCTTT